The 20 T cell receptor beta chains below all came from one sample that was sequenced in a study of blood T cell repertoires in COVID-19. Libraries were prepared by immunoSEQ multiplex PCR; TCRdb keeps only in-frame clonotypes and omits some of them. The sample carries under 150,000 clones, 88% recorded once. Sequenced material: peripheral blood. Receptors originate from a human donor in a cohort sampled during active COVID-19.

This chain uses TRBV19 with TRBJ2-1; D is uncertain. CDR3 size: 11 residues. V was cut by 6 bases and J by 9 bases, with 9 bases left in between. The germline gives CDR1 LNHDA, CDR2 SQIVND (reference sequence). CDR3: CASRSRSEQFF. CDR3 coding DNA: TGTGCCAGTAGATCGCGGTCTGAGCAGTTCTTC.

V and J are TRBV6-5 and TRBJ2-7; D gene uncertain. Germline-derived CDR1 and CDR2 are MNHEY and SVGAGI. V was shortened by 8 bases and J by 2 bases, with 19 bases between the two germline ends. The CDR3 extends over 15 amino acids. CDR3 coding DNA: TGTGCCAGCTATATTCAAGAAGACTTCCCCTACGAGCAGTACTTC. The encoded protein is CASYIQEDFPYEQYF.

The CDR3 sequence is CASSQRPDSFPYEQYF. The CDR3 nucleotides are TGCGCCAGCAGTCAACGGCCCGACTCCTTTCCCTACGAGCAGTACTTC. The V gene is TRBV5-1, the J gene TRBJ2-7; unclear D gene. The germline gives CDR1 SGHRS, CDR2 YFSETQ. V gave up 5 bases and J gave up 2 bases, with 20 bases separating them. CDR3 length equals 16 residues. The variable domain in full, completed from reference TRBV5-1 and TRBJ2-7, reads KAGVTQTPRYLIKTRGQQVTLSCSPISGHRSVSWYQQTPGQGLQFLFEYFSETQRNKGNFPGRFSGRQFSNSRSEMNVSTLELGDSALYLCASSQRPDSFPYEQYFGPGTRLTVT.

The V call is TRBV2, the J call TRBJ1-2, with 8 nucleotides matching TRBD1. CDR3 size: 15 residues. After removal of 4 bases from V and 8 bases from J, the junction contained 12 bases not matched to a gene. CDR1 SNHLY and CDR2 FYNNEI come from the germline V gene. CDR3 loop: CASSGLRDRWFGYTF. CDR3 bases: TGTGCCAGCAGTGGCCTCCGGGACAGGTGGTTCGGCTACACCTTC. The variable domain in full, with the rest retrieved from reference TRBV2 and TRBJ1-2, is EPEVTQTPSHQVTQMGQEVILRCVPISNHLYFYWYRQILGQKVEFLVSFYNNEISEKSEIFDDQFSVERPDGSNFTLKIRSTKLEDSAMYFCASSGLRDRWFGYTFGSGTRLTVV.

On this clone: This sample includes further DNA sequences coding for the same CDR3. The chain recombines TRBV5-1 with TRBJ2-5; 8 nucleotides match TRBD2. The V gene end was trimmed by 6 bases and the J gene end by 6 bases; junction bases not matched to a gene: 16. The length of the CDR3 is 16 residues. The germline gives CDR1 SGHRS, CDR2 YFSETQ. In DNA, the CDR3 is TGCGCCAGCACTGACGGACTCGCGGGGGGAGGGAAGACCCAGTACTTC. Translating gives CASTDGLAGGGKTQYF.

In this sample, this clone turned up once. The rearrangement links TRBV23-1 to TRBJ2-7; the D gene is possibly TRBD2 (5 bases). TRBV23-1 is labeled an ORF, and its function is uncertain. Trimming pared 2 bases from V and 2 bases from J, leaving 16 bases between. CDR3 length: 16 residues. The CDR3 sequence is CASSQDREAWAYEQYF. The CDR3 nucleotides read TGCGCCAGCAGTCAAGATCGGGAAGCGTGGGCCTACGAGCAGTACTTC.

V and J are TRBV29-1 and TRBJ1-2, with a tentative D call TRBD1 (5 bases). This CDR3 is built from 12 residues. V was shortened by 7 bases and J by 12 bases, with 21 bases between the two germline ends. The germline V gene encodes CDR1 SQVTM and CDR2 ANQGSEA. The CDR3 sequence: CSAVQGAVENTF. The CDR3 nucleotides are TGCAGCGCCGTGCAAGGGGCCGTTGAGAACACCTTC.

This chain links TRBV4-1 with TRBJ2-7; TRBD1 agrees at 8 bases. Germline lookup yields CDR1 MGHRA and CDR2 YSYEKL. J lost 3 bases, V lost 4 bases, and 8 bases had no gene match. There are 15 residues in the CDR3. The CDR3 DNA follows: TGCGCCAGCAGCCTTATGACAGGGGAATACTACGAGCAGTACTTC. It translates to CASSLMTGEYYEQYF.

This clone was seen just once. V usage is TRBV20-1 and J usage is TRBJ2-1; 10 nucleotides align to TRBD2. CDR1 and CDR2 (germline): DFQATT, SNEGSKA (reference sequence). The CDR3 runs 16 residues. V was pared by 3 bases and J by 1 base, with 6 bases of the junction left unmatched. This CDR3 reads CSASGLAGVSYNEQFF. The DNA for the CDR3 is TGCAGTGCTAGTGGGCTAGCGGGGGTGTCCTACAATGAGCAGTTCTTC.

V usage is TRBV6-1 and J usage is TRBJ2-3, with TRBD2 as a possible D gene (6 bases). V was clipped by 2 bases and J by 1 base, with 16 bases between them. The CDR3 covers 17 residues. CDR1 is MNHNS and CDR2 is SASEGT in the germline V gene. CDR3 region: CASSEKKTGRGTDTQYF. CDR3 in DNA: TGTGCCAGCAGTGAAAAGAAAACCGGGAGAGGCACAGATACGCAGTATTTT.

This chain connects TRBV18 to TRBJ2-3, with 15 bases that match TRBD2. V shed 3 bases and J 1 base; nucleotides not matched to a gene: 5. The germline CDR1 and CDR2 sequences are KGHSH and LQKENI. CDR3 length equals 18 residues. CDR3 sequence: CASSPGLAGGHGTDTQYF. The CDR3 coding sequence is TGTGCCAGCTCACCTGGACTAGCGGGAGGGCACGGCACAGATACGCAGTATTTT. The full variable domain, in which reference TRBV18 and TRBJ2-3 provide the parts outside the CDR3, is NAGVMQNPRHLVRRRGQEARLRCSPMKGHSHVYWYRQLPEEGLKFMVYLQKENIIDESGMPKERFSAEFPKEGPSILRIQQVVRGDSAAYFCASSPGLAGGHGTDTQYFGPGTRLTVL.

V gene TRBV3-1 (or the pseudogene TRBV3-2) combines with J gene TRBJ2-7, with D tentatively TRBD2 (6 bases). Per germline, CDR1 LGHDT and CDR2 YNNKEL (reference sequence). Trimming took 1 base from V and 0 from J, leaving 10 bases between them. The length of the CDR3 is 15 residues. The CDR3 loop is CASSQGASVSYEQYF. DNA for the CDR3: TGTGCCAGCAGCCAAGGGGCTAGCGTCTCCTACGAGCAGTACTTC.

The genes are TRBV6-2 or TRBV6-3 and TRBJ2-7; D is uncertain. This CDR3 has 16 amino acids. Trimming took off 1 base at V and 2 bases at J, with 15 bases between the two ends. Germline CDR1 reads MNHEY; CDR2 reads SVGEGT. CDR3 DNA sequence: TGTGCCAGCAGTTACTGGGCCCGAGAGCCAGCCTACGAGCAGTACTTC. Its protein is CASSYWAREPAYEQYF.

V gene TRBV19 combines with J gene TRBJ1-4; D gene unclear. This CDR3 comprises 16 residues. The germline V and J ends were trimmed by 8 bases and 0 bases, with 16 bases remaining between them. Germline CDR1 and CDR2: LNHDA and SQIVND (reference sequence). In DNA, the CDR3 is TGTGCCAGTTCCTCCTCCCAGGCAGCAACTAATGAAAAACTGTTTTTT. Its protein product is CASSSSQAATNEKLFF.

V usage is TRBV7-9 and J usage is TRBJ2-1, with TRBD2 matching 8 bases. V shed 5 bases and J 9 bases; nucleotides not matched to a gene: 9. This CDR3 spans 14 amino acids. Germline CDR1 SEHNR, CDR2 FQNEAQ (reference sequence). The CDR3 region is CASSRPGGLPEQFF. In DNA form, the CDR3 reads TGTGCCAGCAGCCGCCCGGGGGGGCTTCCTGAGCAGTTCTTC.

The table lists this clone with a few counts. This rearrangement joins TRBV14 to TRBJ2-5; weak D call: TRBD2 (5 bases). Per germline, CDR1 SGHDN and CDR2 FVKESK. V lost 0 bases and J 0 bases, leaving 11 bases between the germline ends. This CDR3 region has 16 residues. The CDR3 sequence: CASSQEAAAHQETQYF. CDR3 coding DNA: TGTGCCAGCAGCCAAGAAGCGGCGGCCCACCAAGAGACCCAGTACTTC.

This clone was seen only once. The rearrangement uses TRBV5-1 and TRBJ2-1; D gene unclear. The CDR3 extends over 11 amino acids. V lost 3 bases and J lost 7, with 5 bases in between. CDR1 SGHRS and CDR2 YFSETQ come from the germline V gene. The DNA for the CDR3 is TGCGCCAGCAGCTCGTTGAATGAGCAGTTCTTC. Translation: CASSSLNEQFF.

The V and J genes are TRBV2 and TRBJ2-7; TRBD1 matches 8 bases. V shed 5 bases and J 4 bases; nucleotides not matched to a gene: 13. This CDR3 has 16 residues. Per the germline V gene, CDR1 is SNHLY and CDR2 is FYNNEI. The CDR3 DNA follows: TGTGCCAGCAGTTTTACTCGGACAGGGCCGAGGTACGAGCAGTACTTC. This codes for CASSFTRTGPRYEQYF.

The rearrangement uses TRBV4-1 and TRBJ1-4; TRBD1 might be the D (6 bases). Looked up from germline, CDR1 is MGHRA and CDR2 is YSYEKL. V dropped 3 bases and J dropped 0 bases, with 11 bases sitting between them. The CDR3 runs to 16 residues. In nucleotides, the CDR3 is TGCGCCAGCAGCCAGGCACGACAGGCAACTAATGAAAAACTGTTTTTT. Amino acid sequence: CASSQARQATNEKLFF.

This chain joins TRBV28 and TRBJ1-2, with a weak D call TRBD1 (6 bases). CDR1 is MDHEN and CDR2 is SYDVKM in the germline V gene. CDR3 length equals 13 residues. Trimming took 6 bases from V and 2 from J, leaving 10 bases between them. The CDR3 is CASRTRGNYGYTF. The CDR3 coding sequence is TGTGCCAGCAGGACCAGGGGAAACTATGGCTACACCTTC.